The next 26 T cell receptor beta chains were all read from a single sample in a study of patients and donors after allogeneic stem cell transplantation. From the RT-PCR reads, TCRdb called clonotypes with MiXCR, one entry per CDR3 protein. The data contain just under 2,500 distinct CDR3 sequences, about 7.5% of them seen just once; the ten biggest clones take up around a quarter. Material for sequencing was blood, either unsorted or a sorted T cell fraction (not recorded which). Receptors were obtained from a human donor who was either an allogeneic HSCT recipient or a stem cell or donor lymphocyte infusion donor (not recorded which). It is not recorded whose cells these are; they may come from a transplant donor.

This clonotype was seen only a few times. The J gene is TRBJ1-1, the V gene TRBV2; no firm D call. The CDR3 runs to 13 residues. With 6 bases removed from V and 2 bases from J, the gap between germline ends came to 10 bases. The V gene's germline CDR1 is SNHLY and CDR2 FYNNEI. CDR3 in DNA: TGTGCCAGCAGGGACGACTCTAACACTGAAGCTTTCTTT. It codes for CASRDDSNTEAFF. The full variable domain, with the rest looked up from reference TRBV2 and TRBJ1-1, is EPEVTQTPSHQVTQMGQEVILRCVPISNHLYFYWYRQILGQKVEFLVSFYNNEISEKSEIFDDQFSVERPDGSNFTLKIRSTKLEDSAMYFCASRDDSNTEAFFGQGTRLTVV.

Judged by abundance, this clonotype is medium-sized (0.01 to 0.1%). V gene TRBV7-2 combines with J gene TRBJ1-1; D is unclear. CDR1 and CDR2 (germline): SGHTA, FQGNSA. This CDR3 has 13 amino acids. Between the trimmed V and J ends, which lost 5 bases and 0 bases, there was a span of 7 bases. The CDR3 sequence: CASSPDLNTEAFF. CDR3 in DNA: TGTGCCAGCAGCCCCGACTTGAACACTGAAGCTTTCTTT. The full variable domain, in which reference TRBV7-2 and TRBJ1-1 provide the parts outside the CDR3, is GAGVSQSPSNKVTEKGKDVELRCDPISGHTALYWYRQSLGQGLEFLIYFQGNSAPDKSGLPSDRFSAERTGGSVSTLTIQRTQQEDSAVYLCASSPDLNTEAFFGQGTRLTVV.

This chain connects TRBV28 to TRBJ1-2; tentative D call: TRBD1 (6 bases). The CDR3 runs 13 residues. In germline, CDR1 is MDHEN, CDR2 SYDVKM. The CDR3 protein is CASEGVSNYGYTF. In DNA, the CDR3 is TGTGCGTCGGAGGGGGTTTCCAACTATGGCTACACCTTC.

This clonotype is deemed medium-sized. The rearrangement uses TRBV29-1 and TRBJ2-7, with 9 bases that match TRBD1. CDR3 length: 12 residues. Per the germline V gene, CDR1 is SQVTM and CDR2 is ANQGSEA. The ends lost 6 bases at V and 5 bases at J; junction bases unmatched: 5. CDR3 sequence reads: CSVNRGPNEQYF. The CDR3 DNA sequence: TGCAGCGTGAACAGGGGGCCCAACGAGCAGTACTTC.

This clonotype was counted only a few times. The chain is built from TRBV11-2 and TRBJ2-7, with D possibly being TRBD1 (8 bases). The germline gives CDR1 SGHAT, CDR2 FQNNGV. The length of the CDR3 is 15 residues. Deletions cut 7 bases from V and 2 bases from J, with 18 bases between. The CDR3 DNA is TGTGCCAGCACCCAGGTACAGGGGGGGACCTACGAGCAGTACTTC. It translates to CASTQVQGGTYEQYF.

This chain joins TRBV5-1 and TRBJ2-1; D perhaps matches TRBD1 (5 bases). Per germline, CDR1 SGHRS and CDR2 YFSETQ. The CDR3 has 13 amino acids. Trimming took off 4 bases at V and 8 bases at J, with 13 bases between the two ends. The CDR3 region is CASSHGASDEQFF. The CDR3 DNA reads as TGCGCCAGCAGCCATGGGGCCAGTGATGAGCAGTTCTTC. The full variable domain, with the rest looked up from reference TRBV5-1 and TRBJ2-1, is KAGVTQTPRYLIKTRGQQVTLSCSPISGHRSVSWYQQTPGQGLQFLFEYFSETQRNKGNFPGRFSGRQFSNSRSEMNVSTLELGDSALYLCASSHGASDEQFFGPGTRLTVL.

This clonotype occurred a few times. The rearrangement links TRBV20-1 to TRBJ2-5; D not resolved. Germline assignment: CDR1 DFQATT and CDR2 SNEGSKA (reference sequence). CDR3 size: 12 residues. Trimming took off 6 bases at V and 1 base at J, with 9 bases between the two ends. The CDR3 sequence: CSAPAAQETQYF. DNA of the CDR3: TGCAGTGCACCAGCCGCCCAAGAGACCCAGTACTTC.

In this sample, this clonotype is medium-sized. The junction differs from germline at one of its ends, possibly a read error. The V gene is TRBV7-7, the J gene TRBJ2-7; unclear D gene. In germline, CDR1 is SSHAT, CDR2 FNYEAQ (reference sequence). This CDR3 has 11 amino acids. Here the CDR3 DNA reads TGTGCCAGCAGACAAATAGGTCTGAGGTCCTTC. It encodes CASRQIGLRSF.

The sample holds a few counts of this clonotype. This chain links TRBV6-5 with TRBJ2-7; 9 nucleotides match TRBD1. Trimming at V came to 5 bases and at J to 2 bases, leaving 7 bases not matched to a gene. This CDR3 is 15 amino acids long. CDR1 is MNHEY, CDR2 SVGAGI, per germline. CDR3 coding DNA: TGTGCCAGCAGTACAGGGGGCGTCGTGACCTACGAGCAGTACTTC. Its translation: CASSTGGVVTYEQYF.

The V call is TRBV28, the J call TRBJ1-2, with D hard to call. Germline V gives CDR1 MDHEN, CDR2 SYDVKM. The CDR3 spans 15 residues. Trimming left V 3 bases short and J 2 bases short, with 13 bases between. For the CDR3, the DNA is TGTGCCAGCAGTTTGGGCGGCCGTCCGAACTATGGCTACACCTTC. It codes for CASSLGGRPNYGYTF.

This chain connects TRBV25-1 to TRBJ2-3; maybe TRBD2 (6 bases). Per the germline V gene, CDR1 is MGHDK and CDR2 is SYGVNS. V was pared by 7 bases and J by 1 base, with 9 bases between. This CDR3 contains 13 residues. The CDR3 region has the DNA TGTGCCAGCAATACGGGGGGCACAGATACGCAGTATTTT. Translated, it gives CASNTGGTDTQYF.

This clonotype was seen more than once but under ten times. The chain employs TRBV7-2 and TRBJ2-4, with 12 bases lining up with TRBD2. V dropped 0 bases and J dropped 14; count of bases not matched to a gene: 5. Looked up from germline, CDR1 is SGHTA and CDR2 is FQGNSA. This CDR3 region has 14 residues. CDR3 in amino acids: CASSLATSGGHKYF. The CDR3 DNA sequence: TGTGCCAGCAGCTTAGCGACTAGCGGGGGCCATAAGTACTTC.

By share, this clonotype counts as medium-sized. The chain is built from TRBV9 and TRBJ2-1; a possible D gene is TRBD1 (5 bases). Germline V CDR1 and CDR2: SGDLS, YYNGEE. The CDR3 has 16 residues. Trimming cost V 0 bases and J 6 bases, with 16 bases left between them. CDR3: CASSVGYRLSLNEQFF. CDR3 nucleotide sequence: TGTGCCAGCAGCGTAGGTTACAGGCTTTCGCTCAATGAGCAGTTCTTC.

V usage is TRBV25-1 and J usage is TRBJ2-1; a possible D gene is TRBD2 (5 bases). CDR1 MGHDK and CDR2 SYGVNS come from the germline V gene. The CDR3 loop spans 14 amino acids. The ends were cut back, 0 bases at V and 3 bases at J, with 6 bases in the middle. The CDR3 nucleotides read TGTGCCAGCAGTGAATATGGGAGCTACAATGAGCAGTTCTTC. Amino acids: CASSEYGSYNEQFF.

In this sample, this clonotype turned up a few times. The chain couples TRBV10-2 to TRBJ2-2, with 11 bases that match TRBD2. The CDR3 spans 15 residues. In germline, CDR1 is WSHSY, CDR2 SAAADI. V shed 8 bases, J shed 5 bases, and the junction held 7 bases outside the gene matches. This chain's CDR3 is CASLGTSGWTGELFF. CDR3 nucleotide sequence: TGCGCCAGCCTCGGGACTAGCGGTTGGACCGGGGAGCTGTTTTTT.

This clonotype was counted only a few times. The junction and the germline gene differ at one end; a read error may be behind it. This chain uses TRBV28 with TRBJ2-7; 8 nucleotides agree with TRBD1. The CDR3 is 12 amino acids. Germline CDR1 MDHEN, CDR2 SYDVKM. CDR3 sequence (DNA): TGTGCCAGCAGTCCTCAGGGGCAGGGGGCGAACTTC. This encodes CASSPQGQGANF.

This sequence joins TRBV7-9 and TRBJ2-3; D is unclear. V lost 8 bases and J 1 base, leaving 10 bases between the germline ends. The CDR3 runs to 13 residues. Germline V gene sequence: CDR1 SEHNR, CDR2 FQNEAQ (reference sequence). This CDR3 is CASGLWGTDTQYF. In nucleotides, the CDR3 is TGTGCCAGCGGCCTTTGGGGCACAGATACGCAGTATTTT. Drawing the rest from reference TRBV7-9 and TRBJ2-3, the complete variable domain is DTGVSQNPRHKITKRGQNVTFRCDPISEHNRLYWYRQTLGQGPEFLTYFQNEAQLEKSRLLSDRFSAERPKGSFSTLEIQRTEQGDSAMYLCASGLWGTDTQYFGPGTRLTVL.

The genes are TRBV29-1 and TRBJ2-7; TRBD1 agrees at 9 bases. This CDR3 has 12 amino acids. With V trimmed by 6 bases and J by 3 bases, 3 bases remained unmatched. Germline V gene sequence: CDR1 SQVTM, CDR2 ANQGSEA. This CDR3 reads CSVGQGNYEQYF. The CDR3 DNA reads TGCAGCGTAGGACAGGGGAACTACGAGCAGTACTTC.

This chain links TRBV7-2 with TRBJ2-3; 8 bases agree with TRBD2. CDR3 length: 18 residues. Germline trimming cut 5 bases from V and 0 bases from J; bases unmatched to any gene: 13. Germline CDR1 reads SGHTA; CDR2 reads FQGNSA. Here the CDR3 DNA reads TGTGCCAGCAGCCCCCGGGTAGCGGGATGGGCTAGCACAGATACGCAGTATTTT. Its translation is CASSPRVAGWASTDTQYF.

This clonotype ranks as medium-sized. J is TRBJ2-7 and V is TRBV28; 11 positions agree with TRBD1. Germline CDR1 and CDR2: MDHEN and SYDVKM. The ends lost 5 bases at V and 1 base at J; junction bases unmatched: 1. The CDR3 is 14 residues long. The CDR3 sequence is CASSGTGGSYEQYF. CDR3 bases: TGTGCCAGCAGTGGGACAGGGGGTTCCTACGAGCAGTACTTC. Based on the CDR3 plus reference TRBV28 and TRBJ2-7, the full variable domain is DVKVTQSSRYLVKRTGEKVFLECVQDMDHENMFWYRQDPGLGLRLIYFSYDVKMKEKGDIPEGYSVSREKKERFSLILESASTNQTSMYLCASSGTGGSYEQYFGPGTRLTVT.

The chain is built from TRBV28 and TRBJ2-5; D remains ambiguous. CDR1 and CDR2 (germline): MDHEN, SYDVKM. This CDR3 contains 13 residues. V lost 5 bases to trimming and J lost 4 bases, with 11 bases between them. Here the CDR3 DNA reads TGTGCCAGCAGTGAGGCGACCTTAGAGACCCAGTACTTC. Protein sequence: CASSEATLETQYF.

This clonotype turned up a few times. This chain uses TRBV6-5 with TRBJ2-1, with 13 bases that match TRBD2. This CDR3 comprises 18 residues. The V segment lost 6 bases and the J segment 6 bases; nucleotides outside the gene matches: 14. CDR1 and CDR2 (germline): MNHEY, SVGAGI. The CDR3 nucleotides are TGTGCCAGCAGCCAAACCCCCCCGGGACTAGCGGGAAGCAATGAGCAGTTCTTC. Amino acids: CASSQTPPGLAGSNEQFF.

This clonotype is medium-sized in the sample. The rearrangement joins TRBV5-4 to TRBJ1-2; possibly TRBD1 for D (5 bases). Germline V gene sequence: CDR1 SGHNT, CDR2 YYREEE (reference sequence). The CDR3 spans 14 residues. V was clipped by 5 bases and J by 8 bases, with 19 bases between them. In DNA form, the CDR3 reads TGTGCCAGCAGTCTTACCCGCGACGGGGGAGGCTACACCTTC. Amino acids: CASSLTRDGGGYTF.

The rearrangement uses TRBV6-5 and TRBJ1-1; tentatively, D is TRBD1 (5 bases). The V gene's germline CDR1 is MNHEY and CDR2 SVGAGI. The V gene lost 6 bases and the J gene lost 7 bases, with 12 bases spanning the gap. The CDR3 runs 12 residues. This CDR3 is CASRQGGGEAFF. The CDR3 DNA reads TGTGCCAGCAGGCAGGGCGGCGGTGAAGCTTTCTTT.

This clonotype was found a few times. The J gene is TRBJ2-1, the V gene TRBV5-6; TRBD2 matches at 8 bases. This CDR3 has 15 amino acids. Germline CDR1 reads SGHDT; CDR2 reads YYEEEE. V gave up 0 bases and J gave up 10 bases; unmatched junction bases: 9. CDR3 amino acids: CASSLAPAGGGEQFF. CDR3 nucleotide sequence: TGTGCCAGCAGCTTGGCCCCCGCGGGAGGAGGAGAGCAGTTCTTC. The full variable domain, its missing parts supplied by reference TRBV5-6 and TRBJ2-1, is DAGVTQSPTHLIKTRGQQVTLRCSPKSGHDTVSWYQQALGQGPQFIFQYYEEEERQRGNFPDRFSGHQFPNYSSELNVNALLLGDSALYLCASSLAPAGGGEQFFGPGTRLTVL.

This clonotype was seen a few times. V gene TRBV20-1 combines with J gene TRBJ2-2, with TRBD1 identical over 8 bases. J was trimmed by 7 bases and V by 6 bases; bases with no gene match: 10. The germline gives CDR1 DFQATT, CDR2 SNEGSKA (reference sequence). This CDR3 spans 14 amino acids. CDR3 region: CSATDRVSVGELFF. The CDR3, as DNA: TGCAGTGCCACGGACAGGGTCAGCGTCGGGGAGCTGTTTTTT.